These 32 T cell receptor beta chains came from one sample sequenced in a study of blood T cells in healthy people across ages. PCR was performed a second time for about 7 to 11 cycles using a sample-barcoded 5' primer and a J-beta primer mix. TCRdb re-derived calls from the 5' RACE reads in MiXCR, one entry per CDR3 protein. The sample carries over 1,500,000 distinct CDR3 sequences, 49% recorded once. The specimen sequenced was blood. These receptors were collected from a woman aged 40 to 49 in good health.

The V gene is TRBV29-1, the J gene TRBJ2-1; tentatively, D is TRBD1 or TRBD2 (5 bases each). This CDR3 comprises 12 residues. Germline-derived CDR1 and CDR2 are SQVTM and ANQGSEA. Trimming shortened V by 7 bases and J by 5 bases, and 12 bases separated the two germline ends. Here the CDR3 reads CSARDGNNEQFF. CDR3 in DNA: TGCAGCGCAAGGGACGGCAACAATGAGCAGTTCTTC.

V usage is TRBV5-6 and J usage is TRBJ2-3; tentatively, D is TRBD2 (6 bases). CDR1 SGHDT and CDR2 YYEEEE come from the germline V gene. This CDR3 region has 20 residues. Trimming pared 4 bases from V and 4 bases from J, leaving 31 bases between. CDR3 nucleotides: TGTGCCAGCAGCCTGGTTTTGGGGGTTATTAGCGGAAAGAGTCCAGATACGCAGTATTTT. This encodes CASSLVLGVISGKSPDTQYF.

The chain recombines TRBV6-1 with TRBJ2-6, with TRBD1 as a possible D gene (5 bases). The germline gives CDR1 MNHNS, CDR2 SASEGT. The CDR3 is made up of 18 amino acids. V dropped 5 bases and J dropped 0 bases, with 17 bases sitting between them. CDR3 in amino acids: CASSPTSYRSSGANVLTF. CDR3 nucleotide sequence: TGTGCCAGCAGTCCAACTTCATACAGGAGCTCTGGGGCCAACGTCCTGACTTTC.

V and J are TRBV20-1 and TRBJ1-2, with D maybe TRBD1 (5 bases). Germline V gene lookup returns CDR1 DFQATT and CDR2 SNEGSKA (reference sequence). V was trimmed by 0 bases and J by 7 bases, leaving 15 bases between them. CDR3 length: 14 residues. For the CDR3, the DNA is TGCAGTGCTAGAGATCTCGGGGGGAGGGGTGGCTACACCTTC. It codes for CSARDLGGRGGYTF.

CDR3 coding DNA: TGTGCCAGCAGCTTAGAATGGTGGGCAGGACCCCAAGAGACCCAGTACTTC. Translation gives CASSLEWWAGPQETQYF. The chain employs TRBV7-2 and TRBJ2-5; D remains ambiguous. The CDR3 loop spans 17 amino acids. V lost 1 base to trimming and J lost 1 base, with 16 bases between them. Germline assignment: CDR1 SGHTA and CDR2 FQGNSA.

This clonotype was counted only a few times. CDR3 in amino acids: CASSPRGQGHGYTF. The CDR3 DNA follows: TGTGCCAGCAGTCCAAGGGGACAGGGGCATGGCTACACCTTC. The chain recombines TRBV27 with TRBJ1-2; 10 positions agree with TRBD1. Trimming removed 5 bases from V and 6 bases from J; junction bases left unmatched: 6. Germline CDR1 and CDR2: MNHEY and SMNVEV (reference sequence). The CDR3 contains 14 residues.

There are a few counts of this clonotype. The chain joins TRBV24-1 to TRBJ2-1; TRBD1 is a possible D gene (6 bases). This CDR3 has 13 amino acids. The V gene lost 7 bases and the J gene lost 0 bases, with 6 bases spanning the gap. Germline-derived CDR1 and CDR2 are KGHDR and SFDVKD. The CDR3 region is CATRDSSYNEQFF. CDR3 nucleotide sequence: TGTGCCACCAGGGACAGCTCCTACAATGAGCAGTTCTTC.

This clonotype was counted ten times or more. The genes are TRBV20-1 and TRBJ2-7; 11 bases match TRBD2. CDR3 length equals 15 residues. Germline V gene lookup returns CDR1 DFQATT and CDR2 SNEGSKA (reference sequence). Trimming removed 1 base from V and 3 bases from J; junction bases left unmatched: 5. In DNA form, the CDR3 reads TGCAGTGCTAGAGTCCCCGGGACTAGCGGCTACGAGCAGTACTTC. Protein: CSARVPGTSGYEQYF.

V usage is TRBV4-2 and J usage is TRBJ2-7; TRBD2 matches at 10 bases. With V trimmed by 2 bases and J by 0 bases, 1 base remained unmatched. Germline CDR1 is LGHNA and CDR2 is YNFKEQ. The CDR3 has 15 amino acids. The CDR3 loop reads CASSQSSGGSYEQYF. The CDR3 coding sequence is TGTGCCAGCAGCCAATCTAGCGGGGGCTCCTACGAGCAGTACTTC.

This clonotype has only a few counts. The rearrangement links TRBV10-1 to TRBJ2-5; no reliable D call. This CDR3 is built from 13 residues. Germline CDR1 and CDR2: WNHNN and SYGVQD (reference sequence). V dropped 7 bases and J dropped 5 bases, with 14 bases sitting between them. The CDR3 coding sequence is TGCGCCAGCACCAAAACTACCGGGGAGACCCAGTACTTC. Translating gives CASTKTTGETQYF.

CDR3 in DNA: TGCAGTGCTAGAGGGCGGGGGGGTAACTCAAGGGTCGAGACCCAGTACTTC. It codes for CSARGRGGNSRVETQYF. The chain employs TRBV20-1 and TRBJ2-5, with TRBD2 matching over 9 bases. CDR1 DFQATT and CDR2 SNEGSKA come from the germline V gene (reference sequence). Trimming cost V 1 base and J 5 bases; bases outside gene matches: 14. This CDR3 spans 17 amino acids.

This clonotype was seen more than once but under ten times. The V and J genes are TRBV7-2 and TRBJ2-1; D gene uncertain. CDR3 size: 13 residues. Germline CDR1 reads SGHTA; CDR2 reads FQGNSA. The ends were cut back, 5 bases at V and 13 bases at J, with 18 bases in the middle. The CDR3 DNA sequence: TGTGCCAGCAGCCAAGCCTCTAGTATTTCACAGTTCTTC. Its protein is CASSQASSISQFF.

The chain is built from TRBV20-1 and TRBJ1-2; 9 nucleotides agree with TRBD1. Germline V lookup: CDR1 DFQATT, CDR2 SNEGSKA (reference sequence). Losses at the gene ends were 8 bases for V and 4 bases for J; bases not matched to a gene: 5. This CDR3 comprises 12 residues. In DNA, the CDR3 is TGCAGTCCTGGGACAGGGAGCTATGGCTACACCTTC. This encodes CSPGTGSYGYTF.

This clonotype was picked up a small number of times. V usage is TRBV12-5 and J usage is TRBJ2-3; 10 positions agree with TRBD1. Losses at the gene ends were 1 base for V and 6 bases for J; bases not matched to a gene: 7. The CDR3 extends over 16 amino acids. Germline-derived CDR1 and CDR2 are LGHNT and FRNRAP. The CDR3 loop reads CASGLGTGGIGDTQYF. The CDR3 coding sequence is TGTGCTAGTGGTTTGGGGACAGGGGGGATAGGTGATACGCAGTATTTT.

This CDR3 is CASSLGAGLNNYGYTF. DNA of the CDR3: TGTGCCAGCAGCTTAGGTGCAGGGTTAAATAACTATGGCTACACCTTC. The gene calls are TRBV7-6 and TRBJ1-2, with D possibly matching TRBD1 (5 bases). The CDR3 loop spans 16 amino acids. The V end lost 1 base, the J end lost 1 base, and 13 bases lay between the germline ends. The germline gives CDR1 SGHVS, CDR2 FNYEAQ. Full variable domain (rest looked up from reference TRBV7-6 and TRBJ1-2): GAGVSQSPRYKVTKRGQDVALRCDPISGHVSLYWYRQALGQGPEFLTYFNYEAQQDKSGLPNDRFSAERPEGSISTLTIQRTEQRDSAMYRCASSLGAGLNNYGYTFGSGTRLTVV.

This clonotype has a handful of counts. This sequence joins TRBV28 and TRBJ1-5, with TRBD1 identical over 9 bases. The CDR3 consists of 15 residues. Germline V gene lookup returns CDR1 MDHEN and CDR2 SYDVKM. J gave up 0 bases and V 11 bases, and 8 bases lay outside the gene matches. The CDR3 loop reads CASDRGEVSNQPQHF. In nucleotides, the CDR3 is TGTGCCTCGGACAGGGGTGAAGTTAGCAATCAGCCCCAGCATTTT. Combining the CDR3 with reference TRBV28 and TRBJ1-5 gives the whole variable domain DVKVTQSSRYLVKRTGEKVFLECVQDMDHENMFWYRQDPGLGLRLIYFSYDVKMKEKGDIPEGYSVSREKKERFSLILESASTNQTSMYLCASDRGEVSNQPQHFGDGTRLSIL.

V and J are TRBV20-1 and TRBJ2-3; 8 bases line up with TRBD2. The CDR3 has 18 amino acids. Germline-derived CDR1 and CDR2 are DFQATT and SNEGSKA (reference sequence). Unmatched junction bases numbered 11, after V lost 0 bases and J lost 0 bases. DNA for the CDR3: TGCAGTGCTAGAGATGACGGGGGGGGCTTTTATAGCACAGATACGCAGTATTTT. It translates to CSARDDGGGFYSTDTQYF.

The chain recombines TRBV20-1 with TRBJ2-5; 14 bases map to TRBD2. From germline, CDR1 is DFQATT and CDR2 SNEGSKA (reference sequence). With V trimmed by 6 bases and J by 0 bases, 15 bases remained unmatched. The CDR3 has 19 residues. CDR3 nucleotide sequence: TGCAGTGCCACCGGACCGGGACTAGCGGGGGCCCTGTACCAAGAGACCCAGTACTTC. Translated, it gives CSATGPGLAGALYQETQYF.

This rearrangement joins TRBV10-3 to TRBJ1-5; 9 bases fit TRBD1. Germline V gene data show CDR1 as ENHRY and CDR2 as SYGVKD. The CDR3 extends over 17 amino acids. The CDR3 spells CTTEDAGTGWNNQPQHF. CDR3 in DNA: TGTACCACAGAAGACGCTGGGACAGGGTGGAACAATCAGCCCCAGCATTTT.

This clonotype was counted only a few times. The gene calls are TRBV20-1 and TRBJ2-3; maybe TRBD2 (6 bases). The ends were cut back, 0 bases at V and 4 bases at J, with 17 bases in the middle. The CDR3 loop spans 16 amino acids. Germline lookup yields CDR1 DFQATT and CDR2 SNEGSKA (reference sequence). The CDR3 loop is CSARDRESLLPDTQYF. In DNA, the CDR3 is TGCAGTGCTAGAGATCGGGAGAGCCTCCTCCCAGATACGCAGTATTTT.

A few counts support this clonotype. The chain uses TRBV4-3 and TRBJ2-3; D gene ambiguous. Germline values: CDR1 LGHNA, CDR2 YSLEER. V lost 6 bases to trimming and J lost 2 bases, with 9 bases between them. The CDR3 consists of 13 residues. The CDR3 loop reads CASSSALTDTQYF. The CDR3 region has the DNA TGCGCCAGCAGTTCTGCCCTCACAGATACGCAGTATTTT.

The chain carries TRBV28 and TRBJ1-2, with 7 positions matching TRBD1. This CDR3 has 15 residues. Trimming at V came to 3 bases and at J to 1 base, leaving 5 bases not matched to a gene. Germline V gives CDR1 MDHEN, CDR2 SYDVKM. The CDR3 region is CASSFGDSLNYGYTF. Written as DNA, the CDR3 is TGTGCCAGCAGTTTTGGGGACAGCCTTAACTATGGCTACACCTTC.

The DNA for the CDR3 is TGTGCCAGCAACCCTACGGACAGGGCGAGGTACGAGCAGTACTTC. It codes for CASNPTDRARYEQYF. This rearrangement joins TRBV6-6 to TRBJ2-4; TRBD1 matches at 8 bases. The tail of the sequence fits TRBJ2-7 better, so the J call may be wrong. This CDR3 spans 15 amino acids. The V gene's germline CDR1 is MNHNY and CDR2 SVGAGI (reference sequence).

This chain connects TRBV6-1 to TRBJ2-3, with 7 bases identical to TRBD1. CDR1 MNHNS and CDR2 SASEGT come from the germline V gene. J gave up 2 bases and V 5 bases, and 7 bases lay outside the gene matches. The CDR3 extends over 15 amino acids. This CDR3 reads CASSSGTVITDTQYF. In DNA form, the CDR3 reads TGTGCCAGCAGTTCCGGGACAGTGATCACAGATACGCAGTATTTT.

This clonotype appeared a few times. The V gene is TRBV9, the J gene TRBJ2-1; 10 nucleotides match TRBD1. The V gene end was trimmed by 4 bases and the J gene end by 9 bases; junction bases not matched to a gene: 4. CDR1 is SGDLS, CDR2 YYNGEE, per germline. This CDR3 comprises 13 residues. Written as DNA, the CDR3 is TGTGCCAGCAGCTACGGACAGGGGGGTGAGCAGTTCTTC. Residues: CASSYGQGGEQFF.

The genes are TRBV6-1 and TRBJ2-3; 7 bases are a match to TRBD2. This CDR3 has 15 residues. From germline, CDR1 is MNHNS and CDR2 SASEGT. Trimming cost V 2 bases and J 7 bases; bases outside gene matches: 9. The CDR3 region is CASSEMAGVFYTQYF. The CDR3 bases are TGTGCCAGCAGTGAAATGGCGGGGGTGTTTTATACGCAGTATTTT.

V usage is TRBV10-2 and J usage is TRBJ2-7; 7 bases are shared with TRBD2. CDR3 length: 15 residues. V lost 2 bases and J lost 2; bases outside the gene matches: 6. Germline assignment: CDR1 WSHSY and CDR2 SAAADI. The CDR3 nucleotides are TGCGCCAGCAGTGAGGGGATGGGGGGGGCCTACGAGCAGTACTTC. Amino acids: CASSEGMGGAYEQYF.

The V gene is TRBV7-9, the J gene TRBJ2-1; 9 bases match TRBD1. CDR3 length: 18 amino acids. Looked up from germline, CDR1 is SEHNR and CDR2 is FQNEAQ (reference sequence). With V trimmed by 5 bases and J by 3 bases, 14 bases remained unmatched. The CDR3, as DNA: TGTGCCAGCAGCACTGTACCCTGGGACAGGGATAACTACAATGAGCAGTTCTTC. Translation gives CASSTVPWDRDNYNEQFF.

This chain uses TRBV4-3 with TRBJ2-5, with no clear D. The CDR3 covers 15 residues. The germline CDR1 and CDR2 sequences are LGHNA and YSLEER. Trimming took 0 bases from V and 6 from J, leaving 14 bases between them. Written as DNA, the CDR3 is TGCGCCAGCAGCCAAGATCCTATGGGAAGGAAGACCCAGTACTTC. Encoded protein: CASSQDPMGRKTQYF.

Regarding this clonotype: Compared with germline, one end of the junction differs, possibly owing to a read error. This chain connects TRBV5-1 to TRBJ2-1; D is possibly TRBD2 (5 bases). The CDR3 is 14 residues long. Germline V CDR1 and CDR2: SGHRS, YFSETQ. In DNA form, the CDR3 reads TGCGCCAGCAGCTGGCAGGACTCGAACAATGAGCGGTACTTC. Translated: CASSWQDSNNERYF. Drawing the rest from reference TRBV5-1 and TRBJ2-1, the complete variable domain is KAGVTQTPRYLIKTRGQQVTLSCSPISGHRSVSWYQQTPGQGLQFLFEYFSETQRNKGNFPGRFSGRQFSNSRSEMNVSTLELGDSALYLCASSWQDSNNERYFGPGTRLTVL.

The chain employs TRBV4-2 and TRBJ1-2, with 12 bases matching TRBD1. Germline-derived CDR1 and CDR2 are LGHNA and YNFKEQ. The CDR3 covers 19 residues. Germline trimming cut 0 bases from V and 2 bases from J; bases unmatched to any gene: 10. The CDR3 DNA is TGTGCCAGCAGCCAAGAATGGGGGGGGGACAGGGGGCTAAACTATGGCTACACCTTC. Translation: CASSQEWGGDRGLNYGYTF.

J is TRBJ2-6 and V is TRBV5-1; 7 positions match TRBD1. V shed 4 bases and J 0 bases; nucleotides not matched to a gene: 13. This CDR3 is built from 19 residues. The germline CDR1 and CDR2 sequences are SGHRS and YFSETQ. CDR3 amino acids: CASSNLGTALSSGANVLTF. CDR3 bases: TGCGCCAGCAGCAACCTAGGGACAGCTTTGTCCTCTGGGGCCAACGTCCTGACTTTC. The entire variable domain, with the rest obtained from reference TRBV5-1 and TRBJ2-6, is as follows: KAGVTQTPRYLIKTRGQQVTLSCSPISGHRSVSWYQQTPGQGLQFLFEYFSETQRNKGNFPGRFSGRQFSNSRSEMNVSTLELGDSALYLCASSNLGTALSSGANVLTFGAGSRLTVL.